This TCR beta chain was captured by sequencing in a study of T cell therapy after organ transplantation. For the study at large: Of some ten patients, eight responded clinically and two did not.

Study-wide results and caveats: In nonresponders, reduced coverage from low CD8+ yield may limit detected expansions.

The germline CDR1 and CDR2 sequences are SNHLY and FYNNEI. The CDR3 sequence is 15 residues long. Trimming pared 6 bases from V and 0 bases from J, leaving 12 bases between. As to this clone: Its antigen is still unknown.

TCRdb's copy holds only in-frame clones and misses some; the assay was immunoSEQ multiplex PCR. The top ten clones hold 2.5% to 3.5% of a sample with about 48,000 clones, less than 95% of them seen once. The chain has TRBV2 and TRBJ1-3; TRBD1 is a possible D gene (6 bases). The source material was CD8+ T cells from blood, sampled before autologous CMV-specific T cell therapy. The receptor comes from a human patient who had received a solid organ transplant and had CMV disease. The DNA for the CDR3 is TGTGCCAGCAGGATGACAGGTGGCTCTGGAAACACCATATATTTT. The encoded protein is CASRMTGGSGNTIYF. The full variable domain, rest sourced from reference TRBV2 and TRBJ1-3, is EPEVTQTPSHQVTQMGQEVILRCVPISNHLYFYWYRQILGQKVEFLVSFYNNEISEKSEIFDDQFSVERPDGSNFTLKIRSTKLEDSAMYFCASRMTGGSGNTIYFGEGSWLTVV.